This T cell receptor beta chain emerged from a study of blood T cells in healthy people across ages. Study-wide results and limits: Strongly correlated with naive T cell percentage was TCR beta diversity.

Primed by a sample-barcoded 5' primer and a J-beta primer mix, a second PCR proceeded for about 6 to 12 cycles. In TCRdb, the 5' RACE reads were re-called with MiXCR into one record per CDR3 protein. The sample has 550,000 to 600,000 distinct CDR3 sequences; approximately 27% are singletons. With respect to this clonotype: No antigen is known for it.

There are 12 residues in the CDR3. Germline-derived CDR1 and CDR2 are MNHEY and SVGAGI. Trimming took 5 bases from V and 7 from J, leaving 11 bases between them. The clonotype was recovered from a woman between 65 and 79 years old in good health. This chain links TRBV6-5 with TRBJ1-1, with D hard to call. Sequencing was done on a sample of blood. The CDR3 region is CASSRTANEAFF. The CDR3 DNA follows: TGTGCCAGCAGTCGAACAGCCAATGAAGCTTTCTTT.